The 13 T cell receptor beta chains below come from one sample, sequenced in a study of post-analysis software for immune sequencing data. Study conclusions and caveats: Patients had higher frequencies than controls of roughly five TRBV segments, including TRBV5-6, TRBV5-1 and TRBV20-1.

The antigens for these receptors are not known. TCR beta cDNA libraries included unique molecular identifiers. TCRdb processed the PCR reads anew with MiXCR; each CDR3 protein has one entry. The sample includes some 690,000 distinct CDR3 sequences, roughly 30% seen only once; the top ten take 0.55% to 0.65%. Material: blood. All receptors come from a girl aged 10 to 17 with multiple sclerosis.

The rearrangement joins TRBV11-2 to TRBJ2-1; TRBD2 agrees at 15 bases. After removal of 6 bases from V and 0 bases from J, the junction contained 12 bases not matched to a gene. This CDR3 has 20 residues. The germline gives CDR1 SGHAT, CDR2 FQNNGV. The CDR3 is CASRRSGTSGRWSSYNEQFF. CDR3 in DNA: TGTGCCAGCAGACGGAGCGGGACTAGCGGGAGGTGGAGCTCCTACAATGAGCAGTTCTTC. Full variable domain (remainder filled in from reference TRBV11-2 and TRBJ2-1): EAGVAQSPRYKIIEKRQSVAFWCNPISGHATLYWYQQILGQGPKLLIQFQNNGVVDDSQLPKDRFSAERLKGVDSTLKIQPAKLEDSAVYLCASRRSGTSGRWSSYNEQFFGPGTRLTVL.

This clonotype was observed a handful of times. V is TRBV4-2 and J is TRBJ1-2; D gene uncertain. The CDR3 is 16 amino acids. V was shortened by 0 bases and J by 8 bases, with 19 bases between the two germline ends. Germline CDR1 and CDR2: LGHNA and YNFKEQ. The CDR3 DNA sequence: TGTGCCAGCAGCCAAGATCGGGCCAGTCGTGCTAACGGCTACACCTTC. Translation gives CASSQDRASRANGYTF.

The chain has TRBV10-3 and TRBJ1-1; D is possibly TRBD1 (5 bases). Germline CDR1 reads ENHRY; CDR2 reads SYGVKD. V was trimmed by 4 bases and J by 10 bases, leaving 10 bases between them. The CDR3 extends over 11 amino acids. CDR3 residues: CAISGREGAFF. The CDR3 DNA reads as TGTGCCATCAGTGGCAGGGAAGGAGCTTTCTTT.

The rearrangement joins TRBV28 to TRBJ2-1; TRBD1 or TRBD2 may be the D gene (7 bases each). The CDR3 has 12 residues. The germline CDR1 and CDR2 sequences are MDHEN and SYDVKM. Deletions cut 5 bases from V and 9 bases from J, with 11 bases between. The CDR3 sequence is CASSGRGGEQFF. CDR3 nucleotides: TGTGCCAGCAGTGGCAGGGGGGGTGAGCAGTTCTTC.

The genes are TRBV28 and TRBJ1-2, with D unresolved. The ends were cut back, 10 bases at V and 2 bases at J, with 11 bases in the middle. CDR1 MDHEN and CDR2 SYDVKM come from the germline V gene. The CDR3 covers 12 residues. The CDR3 DNA is TGTGCCACCGGCAGGTCAAACTATGGCTACACCTTC. As protein: CATGRSNYGYTF.

Remarks on this clonotype: The junction differs from germline at one of its ends, possibly a read error. The CDR3 reads CASSQLVGGRNTDAQYF. In nucleotides, the CDR3 is TGCGCCAGCAGCCAACTGGTAGGCGGGAGGAACACAGATGCGCAGTATTTT. The chain uses TRBV4-3 and TRBJ2-3, with 8 positions matching TRBD2. Germline V CDR1 and CDR2: LGHNA, YSLEER. The CDR3 contains 17 residues.

The chain has TRBV12-3 or TRBV12-4 and TRBJ1-1, with D possibly matching TRBD1 (6 bases). CDR3 length: 16 amino acids. The germline V and J ends were trimmed by 2 bases and 4 bases, with 17 bases remaining between them. CDR3 DNA sequence: TGTGCCAGCAGTTTAATGCCAGGCGGGGGGCCCACTGAAGCTTTCTTT. The encoded protein is CASSLMPGGGPTEAFF.

This clonotype appeared a few times. CDR3 DNA sequence: TGTGCCAGCAGTTACCTTCGGGGGCGCGAGGGTGGCTACACCTTC. Translated, it gives CASSYLRGREGGYTF. The rearrangement links TRBV6-5 to TRBJ1-2; D is possibly TRBD1 (6 bases). Trimming left V 2 bases short and J 7 bases short, with 17 bases between. The germline V gene encodes CDR1 MNHEY and CDR2 SVGAGI. The CDR3 runs 15 residues.

This clonotype has a handful of counts. This chain joins TRBV29-1 and TRBJ1-1; D might be TRBD1 (6 bases). Trimming removed 6 bases from V and 5 bases from J, with 13 bases in between. The CDR3 extends over 12 amino acids. Looked up from germline, CDR1 is SQVTM and CDR2 is ANQGSEA. CDR3: CSVVDSGTEAFF. The DNA of the CDR3 is TGCAGCGTGGTGGACAGCGGGACTGAAGCTTTCTTT.

This clonotype was detected a few times. The rearrangement uses TRBV7-2 and TRBJ2-1; TRBD2 aligns across 8 bases. The germline V gene has CDR1 SGHTA and CDR2 FQGNSA. The ends lost 5 bases at V and 4 bases at J; junction bases unmatched: 4. This CDR3 contains 14 residues. CDR3 in DNA: TGTGCCAGCAGCGTCGGGGGGGTTTACAATGAGCAGTTCTTC. Its translation is CASSVGGVYNEQFF.

V usage is TRBV6-5 and J usage is TRBJ2-1; 7 bases are shared with TRBD1. From germline, CDR1 is MNHEY and CDR2 SVGAGI. This CDR3 is 17 amino acids long. V lost 0 bases to trimming and J lost 4 bases; unmatched junction nucleotides: 9. CDR3 loop: CASSYSIWQGVYNEQFF. DNA of the CDR3: TGTGCCAGCAGTTACTCGATTTGGCAGGGGGTTTACAATGAGCAGTTCTTC.

This clonotype was observed a few times. The CDR3: CASSSQRGGLNEQFF. The CDR3 DNA reads TGTGCCAGCAGCTCCCAGCGGGGGGGCCTTAATGAGCAGTTCTTC. The V gene is TRBV7-2, the J gene TRBJ2-1; 10 bases fit TRBD2. The ends lost 4 bases at V and 7 bases at J; junction bases unmatched: 7. CDR3 length equals 15 residues. Germline CDR1 is SGHTA and CDR2 is FQGNSA. Full variable domain (missing parts from reference TRBV7-2 and TRBJ2-1): GAGVSQSPSNKVTEKGKDVELRCDPISGHTALYWYRQSLGQGLEFLIYFQGNSAPDKSGLPSDRFSAERTGGSVSTLTIQRTQQEDSAVYLCASSSQRGGLNEQFFGPGTRLTVL.

The rearrangement uses TRBV20-1 and TRBJ2-3; 7 bases are a match to TRBD2. The J segment lost 0 bases and the V segment lost 6 bases, leaving 6 bases of the junction unmatched. CDR3 size: 14 residues. Per germline, CDR1 DFQATT and CDR2 SNEGSKA (reference sequence). The DNA of the CDR3 is TGCAGTGCCTCTAGCGGACCTAGCACAGATACGCAGTATTTT. Translation: CSASSGPSTDTQYF.